Listed below are T cell receptor beta chains from one sample, sequenced in a study of blood T cell repertoires in COVID-19. TCRdb's table, derived via immunoSEQ multiplex PCR, lists solely in-frame clones and lacks some. The data show a few hundred thousand clones, roughly 90% seen once. The sample consisted of peripheral blood. All receptors derive from a middle-aged man with acute or convalescent COVID-19. The CDR3 runs from the conserved cysteine through the conserved F or W. Each record gives: clone size, J gene, D gene, V gene, CDR3 protein, CDR3 DNA. A D gene is named only where the DNA matches it firmly. The size of a clone is reported for some rows only, either as once, few or many, or as a class for expanded clones.

>-|TRBJ2-7|-|TRBV11-3
CASSFSGVPSYEQYF
TGTGCCAGCAGCTTTAGCGGAGTCCCATCCTACGAGCAGTACTTC
>-|TRBJ1-5|-|TRBV6-2/TRBV6-3
CASSDSSGIWEPQHF
TGTGCCAGCAGCGACAGTTCCGGAATTTGGGAGCCCCAGCATTTT
>-|TRBJ1-1|TRBD1|TRBV4-2
CASSQYRGHTEAFF
TGTGCCAGCAGCCAATATAGGGGGCACACTGAAGCTTTCTTT
>few|TRBJ1-1|-|TRBV27
CASSLSITSEAFF
TGTGCCAGCAGTTTATCGATTACAAGTGAAGCTTTCTTT
>-|TRBJ1-6|-|TRBV12-2
CASLGGLGDSPLHF
TGTGCAAGTCTCGGGGGTTTGGGGGATTCACCCCTCCACTTT
>-|TRBJ1-2|TRBD1|TRBV4-1
CASSQQTGDRHYGYTF
TGCGCCAGCAGCCAGCAGACAGGGGATCGGCACTATGGCTACACCTTC
>-|TRBJ2-3|TRBD2|TRBV18
CASSSTSGRPGAKHTDTQYF
TGTGCCAGCTCATCGACTAGCGGGAGACCCGGGGCCAAGCACACAGATACGCAGTATTTT
>-|TRBJ2-7|TRBD2|TRBV5-1
CASSSLAGGSYEQYF
TGCGCCAGCAGCTCTCTAGCGGGAGGTTCCTACGAGCAGTACTTC
>-|TRBJ2-1|-|TRBV30
CAWSVELLDNEQFF
TGTGCCTGGAGTGTAGAACTTTTGGACAATGAGCAGTTCTTC
>-|TRBJ2-1|TRBD2|TRBV5-1
CASSSRGEVYNEQFF
TGCGCCAGCAGCTCACGGGGGGAGGTCTACAATGAGCAGTTCTTC
>-|TRBJ2-3|-|TRBV2
CASTAAQGTDTQYF
TGTGCCAGCACCGCAGCCCAGGGAACAGATACGCAGTATTTT
>-|TRBJ2-7|-|TRBV5-1
CASSLTDYDEQYF
TGCGCCAGCAGCTTGACAGACTACGACGAGCAGTACTTC
>-|TRBJ2-4|TRBD1|TRBV27
CASSSSDRRLAKNIQYF
TGTGCCAGCAGTTCCTCGGACAGGAGACTAGCCAAAAACATTCAGTACTTC
>-|TRBJ2-3|TRBD1|TRBV6-5
CASSRPGQGSDTQYF
TGTGCCAGCAGTCGCCCAGGACAGGGCTCAGATACGCAGTATTTT
>-|TRBJ1-1|-|TRBV27
CASSFGAGAEAFF
TGTGCCAGCAGTTTTGGGGCAGGGGCTGAAGCTTTCTTT
>-|TRBJ2-2|-|TRBV28
CASTILGNTGELFF
TGTGCCAGCACCATCCTAGGGAACACCGGGGAGCTGTTTTTT
>once|TRBJ1-2|TRBD1|TRBV7-9
CASSPWDRGGYTF
TGTGCCAGCAGCCCTTGGGACAGGGGCGGCTACACCTTC
>-|TRBJ2-3|TRBD2|TRBV5-1
CASGGASGGVDTQYF
TGCGCCAGCGGCGGGGCTAGCGGGGGTGTAGATACGCAGTATTTT
>-|TRBJ2-3|TRBD2|TRBV30
CAWSPGGGSLDTQYF
TGTGCCTGGAGCCCCGGGGGGGGGTCCCTAGATACGCAGTATTTT
>-|TRBJ2-7|TRBD1|TRBV7-9
CASSYGTGGHEQYF
TGTGCCAGCAGCTATGGGACAGGGGGCCACGAGCAGTACTTC
>-|TRBJ1-1|TRBD1|TRBV10-2
CASSESTGGTEAFF
TGCGCCAGCAGTGAGTCAACAGGGGGCACTGAAGCTTTCTTT
>many|TRBJ1-1|-|TRBV20-1
CSAREFSEAFF
TGCAGTGCTCGGGAATTTTCTGAAGCTTTCTTT
>once|TRBJ1-2|TRBD1|TRBV6-4
CASSETTGGLGGYTF
TGTGCCAGCAGTGAAACTACAGGGGGCCTCGGTGGCTACACCTTC
>-|TRBJ2-3|-|TRBV7-6
CASSLFLRPSTDTQYF
TGTGCCAGCAGCTTATTCCTGCGGCCTAGCACAGATACGCAGTATTTT
>-|TRBJ1-1|-|TRBV6-5
CASSRPGGTEAFF
TGTGCCAGCAGTCGGCCCGGAGGCACTGAAGCTTTCTTT
>-|TRBJ2-2|TRBD2|TRBV27
CASSLYPSGASGELFF
TGTGCCAGCAGTTTATATCCTAGCGGAGCCAGCGGGGAGCTGTTTTTT
>-|TRBJ2-7|-|TRBV5-1
CASSPGRGEWYEQYF
TGCGCCAGCAGCCCGGGGAGGGGGGAGTGGTACGAGCAGTACTTC
>-|TRBJ1-1|-|TRBV10-1
CASTHRPGSTEAFF
TGCGCCAGCACCCACAGACCGGGGAGCACTGAAGCTTTCTTT
>-|TRBJ1-1|-|TRBV1
CTSSQATLRALVSMPEAFF
TGCACCAGCAGCCAAGCCACCCTCCGTGCTTTGGTGAGTATGCCTGAAGCTTTCTTT
>-|TRBJ2-1|-|TRBV10-2
CATSSGDEQFF
TGCGCCACTTCCTCCGGGGATGAGCAGTTCTTC
>-|TRBJ2-7|TRBD1|TRBV4-1
CASSQDRGTAYEQYF
TGCGCCAGCAGCCAAGATCGTGGGACAGCCTACGAGCAGTACTTC
>-|TRBJ1-1|-|TRBV7-2
CASSLGGVNTEAFF
TGTGCCAGCAGCTTAGGAGGCGTGAACACTGAAGCTTTCTTT
>-|TRBJ1-6|-|TRBV19
CASSNPPGRYNSPLHF
TGTGCCAGTAGTAATCCACCAGGTCGGTATAATTCACCCCTCCACTTT
>-|TRBJ2-7|TRBD2|TRBV11-2
CASSFYTSGYEQYF
TGTGCCAGCAGCTTCTACACTAGCGGATACGAGCAGTACTTC
>-|TRBJ1-5|-|TRBV5-6
CASSRTPNQPQHF
TGTGCCAGCTCCCGGACACCTAATCAGCCCCAGCATTTT
>-|TRBJ1-6|-|TRBV9
CASSPHAATGVGYNSPLHF
TGTGCCAGCAGCCCCCACGCTGCGACAGGAGTGGGTTATAATTCACCCCTCCACTTT
>-|TRBJ2-7|TRBD2|TRBV27
CASRDLASGSSYEQYF
TGTGCCAGCAGAGACCTCGCTAGCGGGAGCTCCTACGAGCAGTACTTC
>-|TRBJ1-2|-|TRBV28
CASSEVNSYYGYTF
TGTGCCAGCAGCGAAGTCAACAGCTACTATGGCTACACCTTC
>-|TRBJ2-3|TRBD1|TRBV11-2
CASSSTDRVAFDTQYF
TGTGCCAGCAGCTCAACAGACAGGGTGGCTTTCGATACGCAGTATTTT
>-|TRBJ1-2|TRBD1|TRBV5-4
CASSSQGNLEDGYTF
TGTGCCAGCAGCTCACAGGGGAATTTAGAGGATGGCTACACCTTC
>-|TRBJ2-5|TRBD2|TRBV30
CAWSDSIAGAFQETQYF
TGTGCCTGGAGCGATTCAATAGCGGGGGCCTTCCAAGAGACCCAGTACTTC
>-|TRBJ2-2|-|TRBV6-6
CASSYRTGNTGELFF
TGTGCCAGCAGTTACCGAACAGGGAACACCGGGGAGCTGTTTTTT
>-|TRBJ2-5|TRBD2|TRBV9
CASSVLASGGPGQETQYF
TGTGCCAGCAGCGTATTGGCTAGCGGGGGGCCGGGGCAAGAGACCCAGTACTTC
>-|TRBJ2-2|TRBD1|TRBV18
CASSPPGQGRTGELFF
TGTGCCAGCTCACCACCGGGACAGGGGAGGACCGGGGAGCTGTTTTTT
>-|TRBJ1-6|TRBD1|TRBV7-2
CASSGWQGAGSPLHF
TGTGCCAGCAGCGGATGGCAGGGGGCAGGATCACCCCTCCACTTT
>-|TRBJ1-2|-|TRBV11-2
CASSLVAGSGYGYTF
TGTGCCAGCAGCTTAGTTGCGGGATCGGGGTATGGCTACACCTTC